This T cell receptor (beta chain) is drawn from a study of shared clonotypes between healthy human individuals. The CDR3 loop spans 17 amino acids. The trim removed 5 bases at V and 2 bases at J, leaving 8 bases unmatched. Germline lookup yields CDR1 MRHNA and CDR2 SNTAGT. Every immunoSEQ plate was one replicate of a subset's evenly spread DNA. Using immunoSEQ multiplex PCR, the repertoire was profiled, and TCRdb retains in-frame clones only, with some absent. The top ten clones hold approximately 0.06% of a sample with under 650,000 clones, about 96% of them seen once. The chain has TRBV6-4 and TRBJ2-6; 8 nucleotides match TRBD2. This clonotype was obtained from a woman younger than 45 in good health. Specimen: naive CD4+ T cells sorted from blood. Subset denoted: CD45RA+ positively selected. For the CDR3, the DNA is TGTGCCAGCAGTCGGGGGGGATTTGGTGCTGGGGCCAACGTCCTGACTTTC. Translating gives CASSRGGFGAGANVLTF.